This T cell receptor (beta chain) came from a study of T cell responses to AZD1222 COVID-19 vaccine. Study-wide results and limits: Baseline testing showed seropositivity in only a handful of AZD1222 recipients. Possibly, clonal diversity was underestimated; donors were largely white British and included more females.

As for this clone: Its antigen is unknown.

Data came from immunoSEQ multiplex PCR; TCRdb stores just in-frame clones and leaves some out. The sample yields around 150,000 clones, approximately 90% seen once. The TCR sequence derives from an adult who received the AZD1222 COVID-19 vaccine. This specimen was peripheral blood, taken 28 days after the second AZD1222 dose.

CDR3 residues: CASSFGGGSYEQYF. The CDR3 DNA is TGTGCCAGCAGCTTCGGGGGCGGCTCCTACGAGCAGTACTTC. The chain joins TRBV7-9 to TRBJ2-7, with D perhaps TRBD1 or TRBD2 (6 bases each). The V end lost 3 bases, the J end lost 0 bases, and 9 bases lay between the germline ends. CDR3 length: 14 amino acids. CDR1 and CDR2 from the germline V gene are SEHNR and FQNEAQ (reference sequence). Drawing the rest from reference TRBV7-9 and TRBJ2-7, the complete variable domain is DTGVSQNPRHKITKRGQNVTFRCDPISEHNRLYWYRQTLGQGPEFLTYFQNEAQLEKSRLLSDRFSAERPKGSFSTLEIQRTEQGDSAMYLCASSFGGGSYEQYFGPGTRLTVT.